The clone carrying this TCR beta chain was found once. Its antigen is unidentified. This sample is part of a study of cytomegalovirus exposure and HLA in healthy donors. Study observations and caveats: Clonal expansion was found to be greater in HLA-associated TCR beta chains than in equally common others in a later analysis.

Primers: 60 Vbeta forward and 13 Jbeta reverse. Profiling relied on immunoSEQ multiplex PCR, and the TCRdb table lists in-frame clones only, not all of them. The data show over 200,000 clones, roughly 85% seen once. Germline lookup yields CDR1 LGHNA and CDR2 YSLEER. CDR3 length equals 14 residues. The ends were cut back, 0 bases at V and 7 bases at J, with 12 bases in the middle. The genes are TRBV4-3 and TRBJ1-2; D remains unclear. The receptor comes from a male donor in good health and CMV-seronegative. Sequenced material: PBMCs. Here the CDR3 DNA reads TGCGCCAGCAGCCAAGAACCGCGGATTCCTGGCTACACCTTC. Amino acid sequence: CASSQEPRIPGYTF.